This TCR beta chain is drawn from a study of blood T cell repertoires in COVID-19. The cohort comprised adults aged roughly 18 to 95 years residing in approximately 25 US areas. Germline CDR1 and CDR2: LGHDT and YNNKEL (reference sequence). The CDR3 covers 17 residues. V shed 2 bases, J shed 3 bases, and the junction held 10 bases outside the gene matches. Using immunoSEQ multiplex PCR, the repertoire was profiled, and TCRdb retains in-frame clones only, with some absent. The data hold a few hundred thousand clones, with approximately 79% observed a single time. Sequencing was done on a sample of PBMCs or T cells enriched from blood (not recorded which). This clonotype was sampled from a man aged 30-40 years with acute COVID-19. The chain carries TRBV3-1 (or the pseudogene TRBV3-2) and TRBJ1-2; 9 positions match TRBD1. CDR3 nucleotide sequence: TGTGCCAGCAGCCAACAGTTAACAGGGGGCGTCGACTATGGCTACACCTTC. Protein sequence: CASSQQLTGGVDYGYTF.